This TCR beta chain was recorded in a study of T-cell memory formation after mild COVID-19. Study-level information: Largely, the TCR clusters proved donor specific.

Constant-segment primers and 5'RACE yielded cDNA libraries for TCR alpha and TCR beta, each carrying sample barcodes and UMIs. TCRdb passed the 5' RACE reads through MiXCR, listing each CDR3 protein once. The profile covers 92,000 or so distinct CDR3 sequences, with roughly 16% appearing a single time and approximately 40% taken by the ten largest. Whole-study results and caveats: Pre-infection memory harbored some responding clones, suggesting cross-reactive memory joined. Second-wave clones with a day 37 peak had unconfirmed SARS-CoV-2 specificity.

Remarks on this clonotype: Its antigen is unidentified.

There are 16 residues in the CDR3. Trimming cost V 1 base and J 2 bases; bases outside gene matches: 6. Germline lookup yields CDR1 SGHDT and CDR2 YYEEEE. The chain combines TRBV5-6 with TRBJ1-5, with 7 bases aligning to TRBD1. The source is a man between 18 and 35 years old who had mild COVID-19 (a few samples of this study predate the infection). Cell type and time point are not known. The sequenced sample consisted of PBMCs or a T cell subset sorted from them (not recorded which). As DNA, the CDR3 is TGTGCCAGCAGCTTGTCTACAGGGGCTGGCAATCAGCCCCAGCATTTT. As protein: CASSLSTGAGNQPQHF.